A single sample is the source of the 30 T cell receptor beta chains below, sequenced in a study of radiation and T cells in renal cell carcinoma. TCRdb's copy holds only in-frame clones and misses some; the assay was immunoSEQ multiplex PCR. In the table there are tens of thousands of clones, approximately 80% of which are singletons. Described time point: baseline pretreatment blood. The treatment was: 15 Gy SBRT to primary tumor, nephrectomy 4 weeks later. The sample in question was blood, obtained from a patient whose treatment included radiotherapy and nephrectomy. These receptors all come from a man aged 55 to 69 with renal cell carcinoma.

The gene calls are TRBV29-1 and TRBJ1-1; D might be TRBD1 (5 bases). The CDR3 consists of 13 residues. Germline CDR1 reads SQVTM; CDR2 reads ANQGSEA. Trimming pared 8 bases from V and 0 bases from J, leaving 13 bases between. DNA for the CDR3: TGCAGCTCGAAGGGGCAGATGAACACTGAAGCTTTCTTT. Amino acid sequence: CSSKGQMNTEAFF.

This clone was detected a few times. The chain is built from TRBV28 and TRBJ2-3; a possible D gene is TRBD2 (6 bases). In germline, CDR1 is MDHEN, CDR2 SYDVKM. The CDR3 is made up of 14 amino acids. The V end was cut by 9 bases, the J end by 6 bases, with 19 bases between. The DNA of the CDR3 is TGTGCCAGTGGGGACTTGGGGCGCGCGGATACGCAGTATTTT. Encoded protein: CASGDLGRADTQYF.

V usage is TRBV5-4 and J usage is TRBJ2-3; D possibly corresponds to TRBD2 (6 bases). Germline CDR1 reads SGHNT; CDR2 reads YYREEE (reference sequence). V gave up 0 bases and J gave up 4 bases, with 6 bases separating them. The CDR3 loop spans 13 amino acids. CDR3 residues: CASSLAGADTQYF. CDR3 DNA: TGTGCCAGCAGCTTGGCGGGGGCAGATACGCAGTATTTT.

The table lists this clone with many counts. This chain uses TRBV2 with TRBJ2-7; 10 nucleotides align to TRBD2. The V gene's germline CDR1 is SNHLY and CDR2 FYNNEI. V gave up 1 base and J gave up 3 bases; unmatched junction bases: 6. The CDR3 is 16 amino acids. DNA of the CDR3: TGTGCCAGCAGTGAAGGGACTAGCGGATTACTCTACGAGCAGTACTTC. This translates into CASSEGTSGLLYEQYF.

This rearrangement joins TRBV25-1 to TRBJ2-1; D tentatively fits TRBD1 or TRBD2 (5 bases each). CDR1 is MGHDK, CDR2 SYGVNS, per germline. The CDR3 extends over 16 amino acids. Trimming cost V 2 bases and J 6 bases, with 17 bases left between them. The CDR3 protein is CASSEPKVGVLNEQFF. Written as DNA, the CDR3 is TGTGCCAGCAGTGAACCAAAGGTGGGGGTACTCAATGAGCAGTTCTTC.

This clone was seen once. The chain couples TRBV5-1 to TRBJ2-7; D is unresolved. The V and J ends lost 4 bases and 5 bases respectively, with 13 bases between them. The CDR3 totals 13 residues. Per germline, CDR1 SGHRS and CDR2 YFSETQ. In nucleotides, the CDR3 is TGCGCCAGCAGCAACGTTCGGGCGGACGAGCAGTACTTC. The encoded protein is CASSNVRADEQYF. The full variable domain, in which reference TRBV5-1 and TRBJ2-7 provide the parts outside the CDR3, is KAGVTQTPRYLIKTRGQQVTLSCSPISGHRSVSWYQQTPGQGLQFLFEYFSETQRNKGNFPGRFSGRQFSNSRSEMNVSTLELGDSALYLCASSNVRADEQYFGPGTRLTVT.

The rearrangement joins TRBV30 to TRBJ1-2; D is ambiguous. The CDR3 runs to 13 residues. V was cut by 2 bases and J by 8 bases, with 15 bases left in between. In germline, CDR1 is GTSNPN, CDR2 SVGIG (reference sequence). The DNA of the CDR3 is TGTGCCTGGAGTATGGAGCGTCCTTGGGGCTACACCTTC. Translation: CAWSMERPWGYTF.

With respect to this clone: An end of the junction does not agree with germline; a read error may underlie this. The chain is built from TRBV28 and TRBJ2-7, with 11 bases aligning to TRBD2. The CDR3 extends over 15 amino acids. From germline, CDR1 is MDHEN and CDR2 SYDVKM. Here the CDR3 reads CASSAPTSGRKSKHF. The CDR3 DNA is TGTGCCAGCAGTGCCCCAACTAGCGGGAGAAAATCGAAGCACTTC. The whole variable domain, filled in from reference TRBV28 and TRBJ2-7, reads DVKVTQSSRYLVKRTGEKVFLECVQDMDHENMFWYRQDPGLGLRLIYFSYDVKMKEKGDIPEGYSVSREKKERFSLILESASTNQTSMYLCASSAPTSGRKSKHFGPGTRLTVT.

The chain is built from TRBV9 and TRBJ2-3; D not resolved. The germline CDR1 and CDR2 sequences are SGDLS and YYNGEE. Trimming removed 0 bases from V and 1 base from J, with 9 bases in between. The CDR3 length is 15 residues. CDR3 DNA: TGTGCCAGCAGCGTAGATCCCTCCGGCACAGATACGCAGTATTTT. It encodes CASSVDPSGTDTQYF.

This clone was recorded a few times. This same CDR3 is encoded by further DNA sequences in the sample. The chain links TRBV2 to TRBJ2-2; D is uncertain. The V and J ends lost 4 bases and 4 bases respectively, with 7 bases between them. The CDR3 loop spans 13 amino acids. The germline V gene has CDR1 SNHLY and CDR2 FYNNEI. The CDR3 is CASSGWGTGELFF. In nucleotides, the CDR3 is TGTGCCAGCAGTGGATGGGGCACCGGGGAGCTGTTTTTT.

This rearrangement joins TRBV4-1 to TRBJ2-1; 9 bases are a match to TRBD2. V lost 1 base and J lost 4; bases outside the gene matches: 5. CDR1 is MGHRA and CDR2 is YSYEKL in the germline V gene. The CDR3 consists of 16 residues. The CDR3 DNA sequence: TGCGCCAGCAGCCAAGTTAGACTAGCGGAGTACAATGAGCAGTTCTTC. Encoded protein: CASSQVRLAEYNEQFF.

The V call is TRBV7-9, the J call TRBJ1-5; 7 positions agree with TRBD1. The V gene end was trimmed by 1 base and the J gene end by 6 bases; junction bases not matched to a gene: 6. CDR1 SEHNR and CDR2 FQNEAQ come from the germline V gene (reference sequence). This CDR3 has 15 amino acids. DNA of the CDR3: TGTGCCAGCAGCTTAGGAGGGGCAGGGGGTCAGCCCCAGCATTTT. Amino acid sequence: CASSLGGAGGQPQHF.

The V call is TRBV5-1, the J call TRBJ2-1, with 16 bases matching TRBD2. The CDR3 extends over 17 amino acids. V lost 3 bases, J lost 10 bases, and 10 bases stayed unmatched. Looked up from germline, CDR1 is SGHRS and CDR2 is YFSETQ. This CDR3 is CASSSGTSGRVIGEQFF. As DNA, the CDR3 is TGCGCCAGCAGCTCCGGGACTAGCGGGAGGGTCATCGGGGAGCAGTTCTTC.

This clone occurred once. The genes are TRBV14 and TRBJ2-5; D not resolved. Trimming took off 0 bases at V and 2 bases at J, with 10 bases between the two ends. From germline, CDR1 is SGHDN and CDR2 FVKESK. The CDR3 length is 15 residues. CDR3 DNA: TGTGCCAGCAGCCAAGACTGGTCCAGACAAGAGACCCAGTACTTC. This codes for CASSQDWSRQETQYF. Variable domain in full (rest from reference TRBV14 and TRBJ2-5): EAGVTQFPSHSVIEKGQTVTLRCDPISGHDNLYWYRRVMGKEIKFLLHFVKESKQDESGMPNNRFLAERTGGTYSTLKVQPAELEDSGVYFCASSQDWSRQETQYFGPGTRLLVL.

The chain joins TRBV6-5 to TRBJ1-1; D call uncertain. From germline, CDR1 is MNHEY and CDR2 SVGAGI. CDR3 length: 11 residues. Trimming pared 5 bases from V and 1 base from J, leaving 2 bases between. CDR3 nucleotides: TGTGCCAGCAGTGAGAACACTGAAGCTTTCTTT. Its translation is CASSENTEAFF.

The V call is TRBV6-1, the J call TRBJ1-3; 8 bases are a match to TRBD1. V gave up 8 bases and J gave up 1 base; unmatched junction bases: 7. Germline CDR1 MNHNS, CDR2 SASEGT. The CDR3 is 15 residues long. For the CDR3, the DNA is TGTGCCAGCGGGGGACAGGTGAGATCTGGAAACACCATATATTTT. Translation gives CASGGQVRSGNTIYF.

The rearrangement links TRBV28 to TRBJ2-3; possibly TRBD2 for D (5 bases). Germline lookup yields CDR1 MDHEN and CDR2 SYDVKM. The length of the CDR3 is 16 residues. V was shortened by 6 bases and J by 2 bases, with 18 bases between the two germline ends. The CDR3 coding sequence is TGTGCCAGCAGCCTAGCCGACACCCCGTTCACAGATACGCAGTATTTT. Protein sequence: CASSLADTPFTDTQYF. Looking up the rest from reference TRBV28 and TRBJ2-3 gives the full variable domain: DVKVTQSSRYLVKRTGEKVFLECVQDMDHENMFWYRQDPGLGLRLIYFSYDVKMKEKGDIPEGYSVSREKKERFSLILESASTNQTSMYLCASSLADTPFTDTQYFGPGTRLTVL.

The V call is TRBV5-6, the J call TRBJ1-3; 7 nucleotides line up with TRBD1. This CDR3 is built from 15 residues. Germline V gene sequence: CDR1 SGHDT, CDR2 YYEEEE. V shed 3 bases, J shed 2 bases, and the junction held 5 bases outside the gene matches. Here the CDR3 DNA reads TGTGCCAGCAGCTACGCCGGGACAGCTGGAAACACCATATATTTT. It specifies CASSYAGTAGNTIYF. The full variable domain, in which reference TRBV5-6 and TRBJ1-3 provide the parts outside the CDR3, is DAGVTQSPTHLIKTRGQQVTLRCSPKSGHDTVSWYQQALGQGPQFIFQYYEEEERQRGNFPDRFSGHQFPNYSSELNVNALLLGDSALYLCASSYAGTAGNTIYFGEGSWLTVV.

The chain carries TRBV19 and TRBJ1-1; D is ambiguous. V was pared by 1 base and J by 1 base, with 10 bases between. The CDR3 covers 15 residues. Germline values: CDR1 LNHDA, CDR2 SQIVND (reference sequence). The CDR3 DNA sequence: TGTGCCAGTAGTATAGCCCCCTCTAGGAACACTGAAGCTTTCTTT. Encoded protein: CASSIAPSRNTEAFF.

This chain joins TRBV10-2 and TRBJ2-1; maybe TRBD1 (5 bases). V was shortened by 6 bases and J by 7 bases, with 10 bases between the two germline ends. Germline assignment: CDR1 WSHSY and CDR2 SAAADI. CDR3 size: 12 residues. This CDR3 reads CASSRVANEQFF. CDR3 DNA sequence: TGCGCCAGCAGCAGGGTGGCAAATGAGCAGTTCTTC.

The rearrangement links TRBV30 to TRBJ2-6; D is possibly TRBD1 (6 bases). CDR3 size: 14 residues. Deletions cut 4 bases from V and 4 bases from J, with 11 bases between. Germline lookup yields CDR1 GTSNPN and CDR2 SVGIG (reference sequence). CDR3 coding DNA: TGTGCCTGGACTAGGACAGCCGGGGCCAACGTCCTGACTTTC. This encodes CAWTRTAGANVLTF.

This sequence joins TRBV28 and TRBJ2-1; a possible D gene is TRBD1 (6 bases). Germline V gene lookup returns CDR1 MDHEN and CDR2 SYDVKM. The CDR3 is 14 residues long. Trimming pared 4 bases from V and 6 bases from J, leaving 13 bases between. CDR3 sequence: CASSSPGQFNEQFF. CDR3 bases: TGTGCCAGCAGTTCGCCCGGACAGTTCAATGAGCAGTTCTTC.

The V call is TRBV18, the J call TRBJ1-3; D not certain. CDR3 length equals 16 residues. V lost 5 bases and J 0 bases, leaving 14 bases between the germline ends. The germline V gene has CDR1 KGHSH and CDR2 LQKENI. The DNA for the CDR3 is TGTGCCAGCTCAGCCGGGCAGGCGAACTCTGGAAACACCATATATTTT. Its translation: CASSAGQANSGNTIYF. The variable domain in full, completed from reference TRBV18 and TRBJ1-3, reads NAGVMQNPRHLVRRRGQEARLRCSPMKGHSHVYWYRQLPEEGLKFMVYLQKENIIDESGMPKERFSAEFPKEGPSILRIQQVVRGDSAAYFCASSAGQANSGNTIYFGEGSWLTVV.

This chain links TRBV29-1 with TRBJ2-5, with 8 bases identical to TRBD1. CDR3 length: 14 residues. Germline V gene lookup returns CDR1 SQVTM and CDR2 ANQGSEA. V gave up 4 bases and J gave up 4 bases; unmatched junction bases: 8. Written as DNA, the CDR3 is TGCAGCGTTGGGGGTCAGGGGGCCGGAGAGACCCAGTACTTC. It encodes CSVGGQGAGETQYF.

This clone was counted once. The rearrangement uses TRBV7-9 and TRBJ1-1, with 7 positions matching TRBD1. The J segment lost 1 base and the V segment lost 7 bases, leaving 15 bases of the junction unmatched. This CDR3 has 17 residues. CDR1 and CDR2 from the germline V gene are SEHNR and FQNEAQ (reference sequence). CDR3 sequence: CASTRGDPFSGNTEAFF. DNA for the CDR3: TGTGCCAGCACCAGGGGGGATCCCTTTAGCGGGAACACTGAAGCTTTCTTT.

J is TRBJ1-2 and V is TRBV28; 8 bases map to TRBD1. This CDR3 spans 16 amino acids. Germline V gene lookup returns CDR1 MDHEN and CDR2 SYDVKM. V was pared by 5 bases and J by 5 bases, with 13 bases of the junction left unmatched. The DNA of the CDR3 is TGTGCCAGCAGTCCCGCAGGGGGCTCCGCCACTTATGGCTACACCTTC. Its protein product is CASSPAGGSATYGYTF.

The chain combines TRBV28 with TRBJ1-5, with D perhaps matching TRBD1 (5 bases). Germline CDR1 reads MDHEN; CDR2 reads SYDVKM. CDR3 length equals 13 residues. V was shortened by 5 bases and J by 7 bases, with 12 bases between the two germline ends. This CDR3 reads CASSVTRGQPQHF. The CDR3 DNA follows: TGTGCCAGCAGTGTCACGAGGGGACAGCCCCAGCATTTT.

CDR3 in DNA: TGCGCCAGCAGCGCACAGGTTGGATCTTACGAGCAGTACTTC. Amino acids: CASSAQVGSYEQYF. The genes are TRBV5-1 and TRBJ2-7; possible D gene TRBD1, 5 bases. The V gene's germline CDR1 is SGHRS and CDR2 YFSETQ. The CDR3 spans 14 residues. The V end lost 4 bases, the J end lost 4 bases, and 15 bases lay between the germline ends.

The chain is built from TRBV6-5 and TRBJ2-7, with D tentatively TRBD2 (6 bases). Germline V gene sequence: CDR1 MNHEY, CDR2 SVGAGI. This CDR3 contains 14 residues. Trimming pared 0 bases from V and 8 bases from J, leaving 14 bases between. The CDR3 reads CASSYSPGETQQYF. CDR3 in DNA: TGTGCCAGCAGTTACTCCCCGGGGGAGACTCAGCAGTACTTC.

CDR3 bases: TGCGCCAGCAGTGAGTCCCGGGTGTGGAGGTACAATGAGCAGTTCTTC. As protein: CASSESRVWRYNEQFF. The gene calls are TRBV10-1 and TRBJ2-1, with D possibly being TRBD2 (5 bases). The CDR3 consists of 16 residues. V lost 0 bases and J 4 bases, leaving 13 bases between the germline ends. CDR1 WNHNN and CDR2 SYGVQD come from the germline V gene (reference sequence).